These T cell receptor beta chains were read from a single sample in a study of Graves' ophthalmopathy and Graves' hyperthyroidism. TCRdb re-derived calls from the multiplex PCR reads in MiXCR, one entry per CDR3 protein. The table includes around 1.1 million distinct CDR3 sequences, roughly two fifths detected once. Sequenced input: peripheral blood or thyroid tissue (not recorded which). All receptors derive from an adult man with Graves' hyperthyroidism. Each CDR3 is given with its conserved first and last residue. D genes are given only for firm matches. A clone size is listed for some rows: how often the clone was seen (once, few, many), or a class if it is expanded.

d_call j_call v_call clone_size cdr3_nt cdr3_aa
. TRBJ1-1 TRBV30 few TGTGCCTGGAGCATGAGCCCGGGGAGTACTGAAGCTTTCTTT CAWSMSPGSTEAFF
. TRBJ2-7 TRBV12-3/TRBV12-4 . TGTGCCAGCGCAAGTGGGAAAGGCTACGAGCAGTACTTC CASASGKGYEQYF
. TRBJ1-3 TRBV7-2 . TGTGCCAGCAGCTGGCAGGCAGGAGGAGACACCATATATTTT CASSWQAGGDTIYF
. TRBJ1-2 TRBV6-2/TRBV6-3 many TGTGCCAGCAGTGACCCGGGACTGCATTATGGCTACACCTTC CASSDPGLHYGYTF
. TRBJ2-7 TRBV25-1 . TGTGCCAGCAGTCCCGCAGCGGGCCTTTCCTACGAGCAGTGCTTC CASSPAAGLSYEQCF
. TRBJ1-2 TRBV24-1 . TGTGCCACCAGTGGCCGCCGGGGGAGGTCTGGCTACACCTTC CATSGRRGRSGYTF
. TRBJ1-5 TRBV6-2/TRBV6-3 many TGTGCCAGCAGTTACGAAGGGAACGCGCCCCAGCATTTT CASSYEGNAPQHF
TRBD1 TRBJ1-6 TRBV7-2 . TGTGCCAGCAGCCCCACGATAGGGGGCAATTCACCCCTCCACTTT CASSPTIGGNSPLHF
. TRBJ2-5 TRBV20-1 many TGCAGTGCTAGAGATGGCCAGTTGGAGACCCAGTACTTC CSARDGQLETQYF
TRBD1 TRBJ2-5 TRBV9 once TGTGCCAGCAGCGGGACAGGGACCTTCCAAGAGACCCAGTACTTC CASSGTGTFQETQYF
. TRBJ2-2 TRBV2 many TGTGCCAGCAGCCGCAACATGCCCGGGGAGCTGTTTTTT CASSRNMPGELFF
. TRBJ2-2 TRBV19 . TGTGCCAGTAGTACAAGACAGAACGGGGAGCTGTTTTTT CASSTRQNGELFF
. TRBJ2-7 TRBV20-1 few TGCAGTGCGGATACCCAGGGTTACTCCTACGAGCAGTACTTC CSADTQGYSYEQYF
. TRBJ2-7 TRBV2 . TGTGCCAGCTCACCCCCTAGCCGGGCCAACTCCTACGAGCAGTACTTC CASSPPSRANSYEQYF
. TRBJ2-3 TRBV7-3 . TGTGCCAGCAGCTTGGCGGGGATGCGAGATACGCAGTATTTT CASSLAGMRDTQYF
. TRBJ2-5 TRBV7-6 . TGTGCCAGCAGCTCAACAGCCGGGACGGATAAAGAGACCCAGTACTTC CASSSTAGTDKETQYF
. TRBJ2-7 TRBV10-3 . TGTGCCATCAGTGAGTCATCCGGAAAGTGGCAGTACTTC CAISESSGKWQYF
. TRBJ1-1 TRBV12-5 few TGTGCTAGTGGTTTGGGAGCCAAGGGCACTGAAGCTTTCTTT CASGLGAKGTEAFF
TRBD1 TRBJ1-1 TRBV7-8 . TGTGCCAGCAGCGCCCGGGACAGGGATCGAGCTTTCTTT CASSARDRDRAFF
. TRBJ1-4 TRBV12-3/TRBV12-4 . TGTGCCAGCACCCAGGACCAGGCCAGGGGCGGAGAAAAACTGTTTTTT CASTQDQARGGEKLFF
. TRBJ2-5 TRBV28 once TGTGCCAGCAGTAAGGGAGGAGGCGAGACCCAGTACTTC CASSKGGGETQYF
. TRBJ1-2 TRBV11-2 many TGTGCCAGCAGCAACAGGACAAACTATGGCTACACCTTC CASSNRTNYGYTF
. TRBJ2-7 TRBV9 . TGTGCCAGCAGCTTGTGGGGGGTCTCCTACGAGCAGTACTTC CASSLWGVSYEQYF
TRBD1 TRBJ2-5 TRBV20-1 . TGCAGTGCGTGGGGGACAGGGGGCTTCAATGAGCAGTACTTC CSAWGTGGFNEQYF
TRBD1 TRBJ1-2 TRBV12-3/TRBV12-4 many TGTGCCAGCAGTTTAATGAGGGGGCTTAGCTATGGCTACACCTTC CASSLMRGLSYGYTF
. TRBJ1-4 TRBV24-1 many TGTGCCACCAGTTCGGGAGGGAATGAAAAACTGTTTTTT CATSSGGNEKLFF
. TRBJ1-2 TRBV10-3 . TGTGCCATCAGTTACTCCCCCGACAGTCCCTATGGCTACACCTTC CAISYSPDSPYGYTF
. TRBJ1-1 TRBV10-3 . TGTGCCAGCGACTCCAAAGGGGGCACTGAAGCTTTCTTT CASDSKGGTEAFF
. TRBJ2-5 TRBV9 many TGTGCCAGCAGCGTAGGACCACATTCCAACCAAGAGACCCAGTACTTC CASSVGPHSNQETQYF
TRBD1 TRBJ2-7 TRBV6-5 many TGTGCCAGCTTCAGGGGGAACGAGCAGTACTTC CASFRGNEQYF
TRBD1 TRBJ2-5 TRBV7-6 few TGTGCCAGCAGCTTGTATCAGGGGGCGCGAAGGGAGACCCAGTACTTC CASSLYQGARRETQYF
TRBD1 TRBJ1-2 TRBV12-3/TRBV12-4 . TGTGCCAGCAGCCCAGTGGACAGGGTTGGCTACACCTTC CASSPVDRVGYTF
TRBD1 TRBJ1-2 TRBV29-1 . TGCAGCTTGTGGGGGGACAGGGGTAACGGCTACACCTTC CSLWGDRGNGYTF
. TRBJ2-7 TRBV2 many TGTGCCAGCAGTGACGCAGGGTACGGCTACGAGCAGTACTTC CASSDAGYGYEQYF
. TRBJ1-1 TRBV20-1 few TGCAGTGCTAGATGGAGGGGGTCTCGAACTGAAGCTTTCTTT CSARWRGSRTEAFF